The clone carrying this T cell receptor (beta chain) was observed a few times. Its antigen is unidentified. These data are taken from a study of cytomegalovirus exposure and HLA in healthy donors. The trim removed 0 bases at V and 4 bases at J, leaving 3 bases unmatched. Germline CDR1 SGHRS, CDR2 YFSETQ. The CDR3 is 15 amino acids. In the PCR, 60 Vbeta and 13 Jbeta primers were used. In the study's own analysis: In a later analysis, of some 80 million unique beta chains, approximately 10 million appeared in at least two donors. Sequenced by immunoSEQ multiplex PCR; TCRdb stores in-frame clones only, minus some. The V and J calls and clone size were taken over from that table, and D and trimming were inferred from the DNA. The repertoire consists of 110,000 to 150,000 clones, with about 75% occurring once and the leading ten covering about 4.1%. Likely unrecorded immune exposures existed in these nominally healthy donors.

Study results and limitations: Generally TCR sequences proved uncommon, though certain public TCRs appeared in numerous donors. The authors listed around 150 TCR beta chains as cytomegalovirus-associated.

Source material: PBMCs. The receptor's source is a man in his sixties in good health and CMV-seronegative. This sequence joins TRBV5-1 and TRBJ2-1, with 8 nucleotides matching TRBD2. CDR3 DNA sequence: TGCGCCAGCAGCTTGGATAGCGGGACATACAATGAGCAGTTCTTC. Protein: CASSLDSGTYNEQFF.